Below, 26 T cell receptor beta chains from the same sample are listed, as sequenced in a study of T cell responses to AZD1222 COVID-19 vaccine. The table came from immunoSEQ multiplex PCR; TCRdb's copy has only in-frame clones and leaves some out. The profile shows more than 85,000 clones, around 93% of them singletons. Sequenced material: peripheral blood, taken 28 days after the second AZD1222 dose. These receptors came from an adult who received the AZD1222 COVID-19 vaccine.

The genes are TRBV29-1 and TRBJ1-1; D is ambiguous. Germline loops: CDR1 SQVTM, CDR2 ANQGSEA. V lost 3 bases and J 1 base, leaving 9 bases between the germline ends. The CDR3 is 13 amino acids. The CDR3 is CSVESAPNTEAFF. The CDR3 DNA reads as TGCAGCGTTGAGTCGGCCCCGAACACTGAAGCTTTCTTT.

The chain has TRBV15 and TRBJ1-1, with D unclear. Trimming took off 6 bases at V and 3 bases at J, with 8 bases between the two ends. CDR3 length: 12 residues. Germline assignment: CDR1 LNHNV and CDR2 YYDKDF (reference sequence). The CDR3 is CATSYADTEAFF. The CDR3 DNA follows: TGTGCCACCAGTTACGCGGACACTGAAGCTTTCTTT.

The chain couples TRBV29-1 to TRBJ1-2, with 7 bases fitting TRBD1. Germline V gene lookup returns CDR1 SQVTM and CDR2 ANQGSEA. V lost 5 bases and J lost 4; bases outside the gene matches: 10. This CDR3 region has 14 residues. CDR3 coding DNA: TGCAGCGTTTTAGACAGGGAAACCCCCTATGGCTACACCTTC. This encodes CSVLDRETPYGYTF.

The chain is built from TRBV19 and TRBJ1-5; perhaps TRBD1 as D (6 bases). Looked up from germline, CDR1 is LNHDA and CDR2 is SQIVND (reference sequence). The CDR3 has 15 residues. V was clipped by 7 bases and J by 5 bases, with 18 bases between them. The CDR3 DNA reads as TGTGCCAGTACGAAGGGGGGCGCGGGATATCAGCCCCAGCATTTT. Amino acids: CASTKGGAGYQPQHF.

This sequence joins TRBV6-5 and TRBJ1-1, with D unresolved. The CDR3 loop spans 13 amino acids. The germline V gene has CDR1 MNHEY and CDR2 SVGAGI. The ends were cut back, 6 bases at V and 3 bases at J, with 11 bases in the middle. Here the CDR3 reads CASRELEDTEAFF. In DNA, the CDR3 is TGTGCCAGCAGGGAGTTGGAGGACACTGAAGCTTTCTTT.

The genes are TRBV28 and TRBJ1-4; no firm D call. Trimming pared 1 base from V and 0 bases from J, leaving 3 bases between. The CDR3 covers 14 residues. Looked up from germline, CDR1 is MDHEN and CDR2 is SYDVKM. In DNA, the CDR3 is TGTGCCAGCAGTTTATCTACAACTAATGAAAAACTGTTTTTT. This translates into CASSLSTTNEKLFF.

In DNA, the CDR3 is TGTGCCAGCAGTGAACCCCCGTCCGGGACCGATCAGCCCCAGCATTTT. It codes for CASSEPPSGTDQPQHF. The chain joins TRBV6-1 to TRBJ1-5, with D tentatively TRBD1 (5 bases). The V end lost 2 bases, the J end lost 5 bases, and 16 bases lay between the germline ends. CDR3 size: 16 residues. CDR1 is MNHNS, CDR2 SASEGT, per germline.

This chain connects TRBV3-1 (or the pseudogene TRBV3-2) to TRBJ1-4; possibly TRBD1 for D (5 bases). V lost 1 base, J lost 4 bases, and 7 bases lay in between. The CDR3 sequence is 14 residues long. CDR1 LGHDT and CDR2 YNNKEL come from the germline V gene (reference sequence). Here the CDR3 DNA reads TGTGCCAGCAGCCAAGGGGGGAATAATGAAAAACTGTTTTTT. The encoded protein is CASSQGGNNEKLFF.

This chain uses TRBV6-5 with TRBJ1-2, with 9 bases lining up with TRBD1. The CDR3 is 15 amino acids. CDR1 is MNHEY and CDR2 is SVGAGI in the germline V gene. V lost 2 bases to trimming and J lost 5 bases; unmatched junction nucleotides: 6. DNA of the CDR3: TGTGCCAGCAGTTACGACACAGGGGGCCTATATGGCTACACCTTC. Translating gives CASSYDTGGLYGYTF.

This chain links TRBV30 with TRBJ2-1; D gene unclear. The CDR3 runs 11 residues. Trimming left V 8 bases short and J 4 bases short, with 9 bases between. Per the germline V gene, CDR1 is GTSNPN and CDR2 is SVGIG (reference sequence). The DNA for the CDR3 is TGTGCCGGGAACCTATACAATGAGCAGTTCTTC. This translates into CAGNLYNEQFF. The entire variable domain, with the rest obtained from reference TRBV30 and TRBJ2-1, is as follows: SQTIHQWPATLVQPVGSPLSLECTVEGTSNPNLYWYRQAAGRGLQLLFYSVGIGQISSEVPQNLSASRPQDRQFILSSKKLLLSDSGFYLCAGNLYNEQFFGPGTRLTVL.

The CDR3 loop is CASSFNRGYEQYF. The CDR3 nucleotides read TGTGCCAGCAGTTTCAACAGGGGTTACGAGCAGTACTTC. The V gene is TRBV27, the J gene TRBJ2-7; 7 bases fit TRBD1. Germline trimming cut 3 bases from V and 4 bases from J; bases unmatched to any gene: 3. CDR3 size: 13 residues. Germline assignment: CDR1 MNHEY and CDR2 SMNVEV (reference sequence).

The chain uses TRBV3-1 (or the pseudogene TRBV3-2) and TRBJ2-6; D possibly matches TRBD1 or TRBD2 (5 bases each). Per germline, CDR1 LGHDT and CDR2 YNNKEL (reference sequence). The CDR3 has 22 amino acids. Trimming removed 2 bases at V and 0 bases at J, with 26 bases between. DNA for the CDR3: TGTGCCAGCAGCCAAATAATGTCTGGGACGGGGAGACAGCGCTCTGGGGCCAACGTCCTGACTTTC. Its protein product is CASSQIMSGTGRQRSGANVLTF.

The gene calls are TRBV18 and TRBJ2-1; 10 nucleotides line up with TRBD2. Per the germline V gene, CDR1 is KGHSH and CDR2 is LQKENI. V lost 2 bases, J lost 5 bases, and 9 bases stayed unmatched. The CDR3 has 17 amino acids. CDR3 sequence reads: CASSPNLASGRDNEQFF. The CDR3 DNA follows: TGTGCCAGCTCACCAAACCTCGCCAGCGGGAGGGACAATGAGCAGTTCTTC.

The chain carries TRBV5-8 and TRBJ1-2; D remains unclear. V lost 1 base and J lost 3, with 1 base in between. The germline V gene encodes CDR1 SGHTS and CDR2 YDEGEE. This CDR3 is 11 amino acids long. CDR3 sequence (DNA): TGTGCCAGCAGCTTGCACTATGGCTACACCTTC. Its protein product is CASSLHYGYTF.

The chain uses TRBV29-1 and TRBJ2-7, with D possibly TRBD1 on 6 matching bases. The V gene's germline CDR1 is SQVTM and CDR2 ANQGSEA. The CDR3 extends over 15 amino acids. V was trimmed by 1 base and J by 4 bases, leaving 17 bases between them. CDR3: CSVEGQGLTGYEQYF. The DNA for the CDR3 is TGCAGCGTTGAAGGGCAGGGGTTAACAGGTTACGAGCAGTACTTC.

The chain has TRBV6-5 and TRBJ1-1; possible D gene TRBD1, 6 bases. The CDR3 loop spans 11 amino acids. Germline CDR1 MNHEY, CDR2 SVGAGI. V shed 5 bases and J shed 9 bases, with 10 bases lying between them. DNA of the CDR3: TGTGCCAGCAGTCATTGGGGGCAAGCTTTCTTT. Its protein is CASSHWGQAFF.

Concerning this clone: A read error may account for a junction end that differs from germline. This rearrangement joins TRBV5-4 to TRBJ2-1; D might be TRBD1 or TRBD2, each matching 6 bases. This CDR3 is built from 15 residues. The germline gives CDR1 SGHNT, CDR2 YYREEE (reference sequence). The CDR3 region has the DNA TGTGCCAGCAGATTGGGGGGCAACGAGGGAAATGAGCAGTTCTTC. Its translation: CASRLGGNEGNEQFF.

This clone came up once. V and J are TRBV7-6 and TRBJ2-1; TRBD2 aligns across 8 bases. CDR1 is SGHVS, CDR2 FNYEAQ, per germline. This CDR3 is built from 17 residues. With V trimmed by 1 base and J by 4 bases, 9 bases remained unmatched. The CDR3 loop reads CASSLDLSGSQYNEQFF. In nucleotides, the CDR3 is TGTGCCAGCAGCTTAGACCTCAGCGGGAGTCAATACAATGAGCAGTTCTTC.

The chain joins TRBV27 to TRBJ1-5; possible D gene TRBD1, 6 bases. V dropped 5 bases and J dropped 4 bases, with 15 bases sitting between them. CDR3 length: 15 residues. Germline CDR1 reads MNHEY; CDR2 reads SMNVEV (reference sequence). The CDR3 reads CASSQGKGLNQPQHF. The CDR3, as DNA: TGTGCCAGCAGTCAGGGGAAGGGCCTAAATCAGCCCCAGCATTTT.

This clone was recorded a few times. CDR3 amino acids: CASGQGTNTEAFF. The CDR3 DNA reads TGTGCCAGCGGGCAGGGTACGAACACTGAAGCTTTCTTT. This rearrangement joins TRBV6-5 to TRBJ1-1; D is perhaps TRBD1 (5 bases). The CDR3 has 13 amino acids. The V end lost 8 bases, the J end lost 1 base, and 11 bases lay between the germline ends. The germline CDR1 and CDR2 sequences are MNHEY and SVGAGI.

The chain couples TRBV4-1 to TRBJ2-3, with unresolved D. This CDR3 has 13 amino acids. Germline V CDR1 and CDR2: MGHRA, YSYEKL. Deletions cut 4 bases from V and 2 bases from J, with 7 bases between. CDR3 region: CASSRLITDTQYF. The DNA of the CDR3 is TGCGCCAGCAGCCGGTTAATCACAGATACGCAGTATTTT.

The genes are TRBV19 and TRBJ2-2; a weak D match, TRBD2 (6 bases). Germline assignment: CDR1 LNHDA and CDR2 SQIVND (reference sequence). The CDR3 has 15 residues. V dropped 3 bases and J dropped 5 bases, with 13 bases sitting between them. Here the CDR3 reads CASSIGGGRTGELFF. The CDR3 nucleotides read TGTGCCAGTAGTATTGGGGGAGGAAGGACCGGGGAGCTGTTTTTT.

V and J are TRBV4-1 and TRBJ1-2; no clear D gene. Between the trimmed V and J ends, which lost 1 base and 0 bases, there was a span of 9 bases. The length of the CDR3 is 15 residues. Looked up from germline, CDR1 is MGHRA and CDR2 is YSYEKL. This CDR3 is CASSQVVGSNYGYTF. The DNA for the CDR3 is TGCGCCAGCAGCCAAGTGGTCGGCTCTAACTATGGCTACACCTTC.

The chain is built from TRBV12-5 and TRBJ2-2; 10 bases are a match to TRBD1. Trimming took 6 bases from V and 6 from J; bases not matched to a gene: 7. This CDR3 comprises 15 residues. CDR1 and CDR2 from the germline V gene are LGHNT and FRNRAP. The CDR3 region has the DNA TGTGCTAGTGGGAAGGGGACAGGGGTTGCCGGGGAGCTGTTTTTT. Translating it yields CASGKGTGVAGELFF.

The chain employs TRBV6-5 and TRBJ1-2; no reliable D call. The CDR3 extends over 13 amino acids. Germline V CDR1 and CDR2: MNHEY, SVGAGI. V was pared by 2 bases and J by 8 bases, with 12 bases between. CDR3 sequence: CASSYPGEGGYTF. CDR3 nucleotides: TGTGCCAGCAGTTACCCTGGGGAAGGGGGCTACACCTTC.

V gene TRBV10-1 combines with J gene TRBJ2-1; TRBD1 is a possible D gene (6 bases). Trimming removed 6 bases from V and 4 bases from J, with 16 bases in between. The CDR3 spans 15 residues. The germline CDR1 and CDR2 sequences are WNHNN and SYGVQD (reference sequence). The chain's CDR3 is CASSKTGIGYNEQFF. The CDR3 coding sequence is TGCGCCAGCAGCAAAACAGGGATCGGGTACAATGAGCAGTTCTTC.